A single T cell receptor beta chain is shown here with its context. Its specific antigen is unknown. Nothing much larger sits one base from this clone, and base qualities are not available. This entry belongs to a study of beta chain features in type 1 diabetes (dated by TCRdb to about 2018). Regarding the complete study: Mean age, gender distribution, total cell number and subset yield were not different between patients and healthy donors. A total of roughly 100 million sorted cells were examined across all samples, and RNA yield correlated strongly with the number of cells per subset. In the study, recently diagnosed type 1 diabetes patients and matched healthy donors were compared on the TCRB repertoires of their sorted circulating CD4+ T cell subsets. Naive and central memory subsets were obtained from all 30 or so donors, but regulatory and stem cell-like memory subsets were isolated from only 8 patients and roughly 8 healthy donors.

At the junction V is shortened by 0 bases and J by 3 bases, with 18 bases in between. From the cysteine up to the phenylalanine, the CDR3 has a length of 17 residues. This entry keeps only the CDR3 DNA: 51 bases, framed from base 1. The entire amount of isolated RNA was reverse transcribed using the High Capacity cDNA Reverse Transcription Kit, so the sequenced TCRB transcripts were expressed ones. Deep immunoSEQ sequencing was performed on naive, central memory and regulatory T cell samples, with an average of roughly 3.3 million total reads per sample. Sorted cells were lysed in RLT buffer and RNA was extracted with DNase-treated RNeasy Micro or Mini kits, depending on cell number. Each cell subset was processed on its own to prevent cross-contamination, while patient and healthy donor samples were processed together. Using the immunoSEQ multiplex PCR, TCRB sequences were amplified from cDNA into 87-bp fragments spanning the CDR3 region. Amplicons were sequenced on the Illumina HiSeq platform. Processing in the source paper ran as follows. Synthetic template baselines were used to correct PCR bias computationally, reads within Hamming distance 2 were collapsed together, and singletons that could not be merged were discarded. Reads were aligned against IMGT so that V, D and J genes, CDR3 length and insertions or deletions at six rearrangement sites could be assigned. Within each subset, clonotype counts were normalized to sorted cell number, after which true diversity and Gini coefficients were computed with the tcR R package. The overlap coefficient, calculated on TCRB nucleotide sequences, was used to measure repertoire sharing. Out-of-frame TCRB sequences from naive cells were analyzed as a proxy for the pre-selection repertoire. In TCRdb, the immuneACCESS table is reduced to in-frame sequences with V and J assigned. These tables do not hold every clone; where another copy was compared, an unresolved V gene accounts for under half, and the others remain unexplained. That table is the source of V, J and clone size, and D and trimming were worked out from the DNA. The sample table shows some 350,000 clones, and roughly 14% are seen once. In total, the top ten clones hold 0.015% of the sample.

Beyond this particular receptor, the publication reports: Fewer insertions and more nucleotide deletions at VDJ recombination sites were observed in patients with type 1 diabetes, implying thymic rearrangement abnormalities. Because small numbers of individuals were included in the HLA sub-analyses, any influence of HLA type on TCRB rearrangement was left unresolved. Naive, central memory and regulatory TCRB repertoires appeared to be more similar among patients than among healthy donors. PCR may preferentially amplify shorter templates, but because patient and control samples were amplified and corrected together, any resulting skew would affect both groups equally. Because cDNA rather than genomic DNA was sequenced, highly expressing activated cells could have been over-represented, although no difference in activation and CD3 levels was found between groups. A moderate but significant shortening of TCRB CDR3 length was observed in type 1 diabetes patients in all four CD4+ subsets.

From each donor, a single peripheral blood sample of about 110 mL on average was drawn into heparinised tubes. Using a panel that included CD45RO, CCR7, CD25, CD127, CD95 and CD27, naive, central memory, regulatory and stem cell-like memory CD4+ T cells were sorted on a BD FACSAria II. A purity above 98% was achieved for all sorted populations. PBMCs were isolated immediately by Lymphoprep density gradient centrifugation and stained directly without culture. Samples were stained and sorted in pairs, with one healthy donor and one patient per experiment, so that batch effects were minimized. Sequencing used naive CD4+ T cells from blood. The sample's cell subset or site label is to be understood as: true naive CD4+ T cells. The receptor was isolated from a young woman with type 1 diabetes. The chain couples TRBV23-1 to TRBJ2-7; no D segment can be confidently identified. TRBV23-1 is an open reading frame whose function is uncertain. CDR3 sequence: CASSQSLRSSPFYEQYF. The nucleotide sequence is TGCGCCAGCAGTCAATCGTTGAGATCTTCCCCATTCTACGAGCAGTACTTC.